In this sample, the clone carrying this T cell receptor (beta chain) turned up a few times. Its specificity is not known. This entry belongs to a study of regulatory T cells in long-lasting Graves disease. At the level of the study: The antithyroid drugs taken by newly diagnosed Graves' patients had been used for under 3 months.

Time point described: newly diagnosed GD, antithyroid drugs for less than 3 months. Following extraction of RNA from PBMCs, that RNA was used to make the TCR library. Trimming cost V 0 bases and J 0 bases; bases outside gene matches: 7. The CDR3 has 16 residues. In germline, CDR1 is DFQATT, CDR2 SNEGSKA (reference sequence). Study findings and constraints: Newly diagnosed Graves' patients exceeded persistent ones in TCR diversity.

To make TCR beta libraries, researchers used iRepertoire HTBI primers and Arm-PCR of CDR3 regions. TCRdb redid the calling of the multiplex PCR reads with MiXCR, one entry per CDR3 protein. The data show roughly 420,000 distinct CDR3 sequences, 14% seen once. The data were also submitted as part of a second study, on T cells in Graves' hyperthyroidism and ophthalmopathy. This second report adds: Used for diagnoses were clinical symptoms, serum thyroxine and TRAb, thyroid ultrasound and orbital computed tomography.

The chain has TRBV20-1 and TRBJ2-5; 7 bases agree with TRBD1. Here the sequenced sample was peripheral blood mononuclear cells (PBMCs), taken at new diagnosis, from a patient treated with antithyroid drugs. This TCR came from a woman between 50 and 59 years old with Graves disease. CDR3: CSARDRGGQNQETQYF. The CDR3 DNA reads TGCAGTGCTAGAGATCGAGGGGGACAGAACCAAGAGACCCAGTACTTC.